Listed here are 25 T cell receptor beta chains from one sample, sequenced in a study of blood T cells in healthy people across ages. The use of a sample-barcoded 5' primer and a J-beta primer mix characterized a second PCR of roughly 6 to 11 cycles. Each CDR3 protein gets one entry after TCRdb re-called the 5' RACE reads with MiXCR. In the table there are roughly 800,000 distinct CDR3 sequences, 55% to 75% of which are singletons. The sample taken for sequencing was blood. The source is a man younger than 45 in good health.

V usage is TRBV12-3 or TRBV12-4 and J usage is TRBJ1-1; D is perhaps TRBD1 (5 bases). V lost 1 base and J 1 base, leaving 10 bases between the germline ends. The CDR3 is 15 residues long. CDR3 loop: CASSLGQGRNTEAFF. Here the CDR3 DNA reads TGTGCCAGCAGTTTAGGCCAGGGAAGGAACACTGAAGCTTTCTTT.

The rearrangement links TRBV6-5 to TRBJ1-1; no reliable D call. Germline V gives CDR1 MNHEY, CDR2 SVGAGI. The V end lost 7 bases, the J end lost 6 bases, and 9 bases lay between the germline ends. The CDR3 totals 11 residues. The CDR3 nucleotides are TGTGCCAGCATGGAGGGAGCTGAAGCTTTCTTT. This sequence encodes CASMEGAEAFF.

This clonotype has only a few counts. The chain recombines TRBV6-2 or TRBV6-3 with TRBJ2-3; D not certain. CDR1 is MNHEY, CDR2 SVGEGT, per germline. The CDR3 sequence is 12 residues long. V was shortened by 5 bases and J by 5 bases, with 8 bases between the two germline ends. The DNA for the CDR3 is TGTGCCAGCAGTGCGAACGGAGATACGCAGTATTTT. Its translation is CASSANGDTQYF.

Turning to this clonotype: A much larger clone lies one base from this, so it may be a read error. V gene TRBV6-2 or TRBV6-3 combines with J gene TRBJ2-5; TRBD2 agrees at 8 bases. The CDR3 extends over 15 amino acids. Trimming took 6 bases from V and 11 from J; bases not matched to a gene: 17. Germline V CDR1 and CDR2: MNHEY, SVGEGT. The CDR3 here is CASRTGTRTSGGQYF. The CDR3 bases are TGTGCCAGCAGGACCGGGACTAGGACTTCCGGCGGGCAGTACTTC.

The chain is built from TRBV7-6 and TRBJ1-1; unclear D gene. Trimming stripped 3 bases from V and 3 bases from J, with 11 bases between. Germline values: CDR1 SGHVS, CDR2 FNYEAQ. There are 14 residues in the CDR3. The CDR3 nucleotides are TGTGCCAGCAGCTTGGGTCTCCAGGACACTGAAGCTTTCTTT. Translation: CASSLGLQDTEAFF.

In its sample, this clonotype was seen a few times. The V gene is TRBV29-1, the J gene TRBJ2-5; D not certain. There are 16 residues in the CDR3. Trimming shortened V by 3 bases and J by 5 bases, and 22 bases separated the two germline ends. Germline CDR1 SQVTM, CDR2 ANQGSEA. As DNA, the CDR3 is TGCAGCGTTGATGAAGAAGGTTTGGGTCTGTGGGAGACCCAGTACTTC. Encoded protein: CSVDEEGLGLWETQYF.

The rearrangement joins TRBV10-3 to TRBJ2-1, with a tentative D call TRBD1 (5 bases). TRBJ2-7 matches the DNA end more closely, so the J call is doubtful. This CDR3 spans 17 amino acids. Germline V gene lookup returns CDR1 ENHRY and CDR2 SYGVKD. In DNA form, the CDR3 reads TGTGCCATCAGTCGCCGCGGCTCTGGACAAGCCTACAATGAGCAGTACTTC. This gives the protein CAISRRGSGQAYNEQYF.

The rearrangement uses TRBV7-2 and TRBJ2-5; no clear D gene. Germline V lookup: CDR1 SGHTA, CDR2 FQGNSA. V gave up 1 base and J gave up 4 bases, with 10 bases separating them. The length of the CDR3 is 14 residues. CDR3 protein: CASSLVGPIETQYF. CDR3 sequence (DNA): TGTGCCAGCAGCTTAGTTGGTCCGATAGAGACCCAGTACTTC.

This chain uses TRBV10-3 with TRBJ2-5; 7 bases line up with TRBD2. The better agreement between TRBJ2-7 and the DNA end casts doubt on the J call. Germline CDR1 is ENHRY and CDR2 is SYGVKD. This CDR3 region has 12 residues. In DNA form, the CDR3 reads TGTGCCATCAATCCGGGGGGTAACGAGCAGTACTTC. This encodes CAINPGGNEQYF.

This rearrangement joins TRBV20-1 to TRBJ2-1, with D unresolved. CDR1 and CDR2 from the germline V gene are DFQATT and SNEGSKA (reference sequence). This CDR3 spans 13 amino acids. Between the trimmed V and J ends, which lost 5 bases and 12 bases, there was a span of 20 bases. This CDR3 reads CSARRDKLAGQFF. DNA for the CDR3: TGCAGTGCTCGTAGGGATAAGTTAGCAGGGCAGTTCTTC.

This chain uses TRBV20-1 with TRBJ2-1, with D hard to call. The CDR3 is made up of 16 amino acids. Germline V CDR1 and CDR2: DFQATT, SNEGSKA (reference sequence). Trimming stripped 2 bases from V and 2 bases from J, with 16 bases between. The CDR3 nucleotides read TGCAGTGCTAGATCGGAGAGGCGCCCCGCCTACAATGAGCAGTTCTTC. Its protein product is CSARSERRPAYNEQFF.

This rearrangement joins TRBV20-1 to TRBJ2-7; 8 bases fit TRBD1. The DNA end favors TRBJ2-5, so the J call may be wrong. Looked up from germline, CDR1 is DFQATT and CDR2 is SNEGSKA (reference sequence). The CDR3 totals 14 residues. CDR3 DNA: TGCAGTGCCTCACAGGGGGTTTCCTCGGAGACCCAGTACTTC. The encoded protein is CSASQGVSSETQYF.

The chain combines TRBV6-6 with TRBJ2-1, with TRBD2 identical over 8 bases. Unmatched junction bases numbered 9, after V lost 4 bases and J lost 7 bases. This CDR3 spans 15 amino acids. Looked up from germline, CDR1 is MNHNY and CDR2 is SVGAGI (reference sequence). The CDR3 region is CASSSLAGPRNEQFF. CDR3 in DNA: TGTGCCAGCAGTTCTTTAGCGGGGCCTAGAAATGAGCAGTTCTTC.

J is TRBJ2-7 and V is TRBV18; possibly TRBD1 for D (6 bases). Germline CDR1 is KGHSH and CDR2 is LQKENI. V dropped 4 bases and J dropped 2 bases, with 15 bases sitting between them. CDR3 length equals 15 residues. CDR3 nucleotides: TGTGCCAGCTCACTAAACCTGGGGGCCGCCTACGAGCAGTACTTC. Residues: CASSLNLGAAYEQYF.

This clonotype turned up a few times. The J gene is TRBJ1-6, the V gene TRBV2; D ambiguous. The V end was cut by 8 bases, the J end by 0 bases, with 8 bases between. Germline V lookup: CDR1 SNHLY, CDR2 FYNNEI. The CDR3 is made up of 14 amino acids. Here the CDR3 DNA reads TGTGCCAGCTCCCGAAGCTCCTATAATTCACCCCTCCACTTT. The encoded protein is CASSRSSYNSPLHF.

The chain joins TRBV25-1 to TRBJ1-2; maybe TRBD1 (5 bases). Germline lookup yields CDR1 MGHDK and CDR2 SYGVNS. V was shortened by 5 bases and J by 4 bases, with 11 bases between the two germline ends. The CDR3 consists of 13 residues. The chain's CDR3 is CASSTGPFYGYTF. The CDR3 coding sequence is TGTGCCAGCAGTACAGGACCCTTCTATGGCTACACCTTC.

This clonotype was picked up one time. The chain joins TRBV2 to TRBJ1-5, with D perhaps TRBD1 (6 bases). V lost 7 bases and J lost 2, with 12 bases in between. The CDR3 runs to 14 residues. The germline V gene has CDR1 SNHLY and CDR2 FYNNEI. In DNA, the CDR3 is TGTGCCAGCAAAGGGGGGTTTGGCAATCAGCCCCAGCATTTT. Translation gives CASKGGFGNQPQHF.

This clonotype was seen a single time. The rearrangement uses TRBV12-3 or TRBV12-4 and TRBJ2-1, with 7 bases matching TRBD1. Trimming cost V 2 bases and J 6 bases; bases outside gene matches: 7. CDR3 size: 15 residues. The CDR3, as DNA: TGTGCCAGCAGTTTAAGACAGGGCTCGGGCAATGAGCAGTTCTTC. It encodes CASSLRQGSGNEQFF.

This clonotype was found a few times. CDR3 coding DNA: TGTGCCAGCAGCTTAATGGGACAGGGCGAGTTCTTC. Its translation is CASSLMGQGEFF. The chain uses TRBV7-2 and TRBJ2-1; 9 positions match TRBD1. CDR3 length: 12 amino acids. Germline V gene data show CDR1 as SGHTA and CDR2 as FQGNSA. V gave up 2 bases and J gave up 14 bases; unmatched junction bases: 4.

This clonotype was detected only a few times. The chain joins TRBV30 to TRBJ1-2; D gene uncertain. The V gene lost 0 bases and the J gene lost 4 bases, with 6 bases spanning the gap. This CDR3 contains 12 residues. Germline assignment: CDR1 GTSNPN and CDR2 SVGIG (reference sequence). CDR3 nucleotide sequence: TGTGCCTGGAGTGTAGGAGGCTATGGCTACACCTTC. Protein: CAWSVGGYGYTF.

The chain uses TRBV28 and TRBJ1-5; 9 bases are a match to TRBD1. This CDR3 has 15 residues. The germline V gene has CDR1 MDHEN and CDR2 SYDVKM. V dropped 5 bases and J dropped 7; count of bases not matched to a gene: 9. CDR3 nucleotide sequence: TGTGCCAGCAGTGCGGGACAGGGTGGAAGGCAGCCCCAGCATTTT. Protein product: CASSAGQGGRQPQHF.

V gene TRBV6-1 combines with J gene TRBJ2-3; 7 nucleotides align to TRBD2. Trimming at V came to 6 bases and at J to 1 base, leaving 4 bases not matched to a gene. The CDR3 has 14 amino acids. Germline CDR1 is MNHNS and CDR2 is SASEGT. This chain's CDR3 is CASRGGGGTDTQYF. CDR3 nucleotide sequence: TGTGCCAGCAGGGGCGGGGGAGGCACAGATACGCAGTATTTT.

V and J are TRBV30 and TRBJ2-4, with 9 bases fitting TRBD1. The germline CDR1 and CDR2 sequences are GTSNPN and SVGIG (reference sequence). This CDR3 has 13 residues. The junction had 8 bases not matched to a gene; V was cut back by 5 bases and J by 9 bases. The CDR3 nucleotides read TGTGCCTGGGGTGGACAGGGGTACGGCATTCAGTACTTC. It specifies CAWGGQGYGIQYF.

In this sample, this clonotype turned up a few times. V and J are TRBV20-1 and TRBJ2-7; 9 nucleotides match TRBD2. V dropped 4 bases and J dropped 3; count of bases not matched to a gene: 10. This CDR3 spans 15 amino acids. Germline CDR1 DFQATT, CDR2 SNEGSKA (reference sequence). The CDR3 protein is CSAKLSGRYVYEQYF. In DNA, the CDR3 is TGCAGTGCTAAGCTAAGCGGGAGGTACGTCTACGAGCAGTACTTC.

This clonotype has only a few counts. V gene TRBV29-1 combines with J gene TRBJ1-1, with no clear D. Germline CDR1 reads SQVTM; CDR2 reads ANQGSEA. V was pared by 7 bases and J by 3 bases, with 6 bases between. CDR3 length: 10 residues. CDR3 nucleotide sequence: TGCAGCGGCGAGGACACTGAAGCTTTCTTT. This codes for CSGEDTEAFF.